The 7 T cell receptor beta chains listed next were all sequenced from one sample in a study of OX40 agonist ivuxolimab in advanced cancers. Data came from immunoSEQ multiplex PCR; TCRdb stores just in-frame clones and leaves some out. Of about 14,000 clones in the sample, 82% are singletons; the top ten hold 40% to 50%. The source was CD4+ or CD8+ T cells sorted from blood, collected in a trial of the OX40 agonist ivuxolimab. These receptor sequences come from an adult with an advanced solid tumor such as melanoma, head and neck, liver or kidney cancer.

This clone was counted many times. The V and J genes are TRBV14 and TRBJ2-5; 13 nucleotides align to TRBD2. This CDR3 is built from 19 residues. J lost 3 bases, V lost 1 base, and 11 bases had no gene match. CDR1 is SGHDN, CDR2 FVKESK, per germline. CDR3 nucleotides: TGTGCCAGCAGCCAAGTGGGGACCGGGACTAGCGGGGCAAAAGAGACCCAGTACTTC. Amino acids: CASSQVGTGTSGAKETQYF.

The chain recombines TRBV7-9 with TRBJ2-7; a weak D match, TRBD1 (6 bases). This CDR3 comprises 13 residues. CDR1 is SEHNR and CDR2 is FQNEAQ in the germline V gene (reference sequence). V lost 7 bases, J lost 2 bases, and 12 bases lay in between. CDR3 DNA: TGTGCCAGCAACATCGGGACACCCTACGAGCAGTACTTC. Its translation is CASNIGTPYEQYF.

The chain has TRBV9 and TRBJ2-7, with D possibly being TRBD2 (7 bases). V dropped 0 bases and J dropped 2 bases, with 15 bases sitting between them. Germline V lookup: CDR1 SGDLS, CDR2 YYNGEE. The CDR3 runs to 16 residues. The CDR3: CASSVAPKGGAYEQYF. As DNA, the CDR3 is TGTGCCAGCAGCGTAGCCCCAAAGGGGGGGGCCTACGAGCAGTACTTC.

V is TRBV6-5 and J is TRBJ2-3; no reliable D call. Germline V gives CDR1 MNHEY, CDR2 SVGAGI. This CDR3 is built from 13 residues. The V gene lost 2 bases and the J gene lost 3 bases, with 6 bases spanning the gap. The CDR3 reads CASSYRETDTQYF. The CDR3 bases are TGTGCCAGCAGTTACCGCGAAACAGATACGCAGTATTTT.

This chain uses TRBV28 with TRBJ1-5; 7 bases align to TRBD1. Looked up from germline, CDR1 is MDHEN and CDR2 is SYDVKM. The CDR3 covers 14 residues. With 6 bases clipped from V and 3 bases from J, the junction kept 5 bases outside the gene matches. The CDR3 coding sequence is TGTGCCAGCAGGACAGGGAATACCAATCAGCCCCAGCATTTT. Residues: CASRTGNTNQPQHF. The entire variable domain, with the rest obtained from reference TRBV28 and TRBJ1-5, is as follows: DVKVTQSSRYLVKRTGEKVFLECVQDMDHENMFWYRQDPGLGLRLIYFSYDVKMKEKGDIPEGYSVSREKKERFSLILESASTNQTSMYLCASRTGNTNQPQHFGDGTRLSIL.

The chain links TRBV7-2 to TRBJ1-2; TRBD1 aligns across 7 bases. This CDR3 region has 15 residues. The V segment lost 5 bases and the J segment 4 bases; nucleotides outside the gene matches: 10. Germline lookup yields CDR1 SGHTA and CDR2 FQGNSA. Written as DNA, the CDR3 is TGTGCCAGCAGCGGGGACCGGGACAGACTCTATGGCTACACCTTC. Encoded protein: CASSGDRDRLYGYTF.

The chain has TRBV27 and TRBJ1-1, with 7 nucleotides matching TRBD1. The germline CDR1 and CDR2 sequences are MNHEY and SMNVEV (reference sequence). The CDR3 extends over 14 amino acids. J lost 1 base, V lost 6 bases, and 5 bases had no gene match. CDR3 protein: CASRSGQSNTEAFF. CDR3 bases: TGTGCCAGCAGGTCGGGACAGTCGAACACTGAAGCTTTCTTT.